This T cell receptor beta chain stems from a study of CD8 T cells in Susac syndrome. The V and J ends lost 4 bases and 2 bases, in that order; junction bases with no gene match: 5. This CDR3 comprises 15 residues. CDR1 SEHNR and CDR2 FQNEAQ come from the germline V gene (reference sequence). RNA in amounts of roughly 0.5 to 1 ug was reverse transcribed with random hexamers. MiXCR, applied by TCRdb to the immunoSEQ multiplex PCR reads, yields one record per CDR3 protein. The data show a few hundred thousand distinct CDR3 sequences, 85% to 90% seen once. The chain employs TRBV7-9 and TRBJ2-7; 10 nucleotides line up with TRBD1. The specimen was CD8+ T cells from PBMCs. The sequence came from a human donor with multiple sclerosis. This chain's CDR3 is CASSSGQGVTYEQYF. The CDR3 coding sequence is TGTGCCAGCAGCTCTGGACAGGGGGTTACCTACGAGCAGTACTTC. The variable domain in full, completed from reference TRBV7-9 and TRBJ2-7, reads DTGVSQNPRHKITKRGQNVTFRCDPISEHNRLYWYRQTLGQGPEFLTYFQNEAQLEKSRLLSDRFSAERPKGSFSTLEIQRTEQGDSAMYLCASSSGQGVTYEQYFGPGTRLTVT.